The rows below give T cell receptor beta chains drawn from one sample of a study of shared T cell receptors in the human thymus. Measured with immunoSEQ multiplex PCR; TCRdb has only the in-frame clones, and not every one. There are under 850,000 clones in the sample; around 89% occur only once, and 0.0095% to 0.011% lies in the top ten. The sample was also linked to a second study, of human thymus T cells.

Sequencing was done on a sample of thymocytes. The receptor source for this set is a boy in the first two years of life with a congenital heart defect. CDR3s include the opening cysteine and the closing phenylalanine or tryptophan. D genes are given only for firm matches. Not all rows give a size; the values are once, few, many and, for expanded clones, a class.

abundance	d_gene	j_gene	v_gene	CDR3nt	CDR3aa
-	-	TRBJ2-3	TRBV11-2	TGTGCCAGCAGCCCCCCGGGGAGCACAGATACGCAGTATTTT	CASSPPGSTDTQYF
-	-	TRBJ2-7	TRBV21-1	TGTGCCAGCGCAGGTGGAACCGGGACTTACGCGTACGAGCAGTACTTC	CASAGGTGTYAYEQYF
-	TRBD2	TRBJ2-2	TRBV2	TGTGCCAGCAGTACACTAGCGGGAGGGCCATACACCGGGGAGCTGTTTTTT	CASSTLAGGPYTGELFF
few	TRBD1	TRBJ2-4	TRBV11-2	TGTGCCAGCAGCTGGGGACAGGCGAGGGCCAAAAACATTCAGTACTTC	CASSWGQARAKNIQYF
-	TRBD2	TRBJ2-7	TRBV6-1	TGTGCCAGCAGTGAGCGGGGCGGGAGGTACGAGCAGTACTTC	CASSERGGRYEQYF
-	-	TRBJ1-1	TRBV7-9	TGTGCCAGCAGCCTCCGCCCCCGACAAGTACGGAACACTGAAGCTTTCTTT	CASSLRPRQVRNTEAFF
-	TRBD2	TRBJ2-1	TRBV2	TGTGCCAGCAACAAGTTAGCGGGAGGGGGGGTTTACAATGAGCAGTTCTTC	CASNKLAGGGVYNEQFF
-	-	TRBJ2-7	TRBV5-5	TGTGCCAGCAGCTCCGACTACGAGCAGTACTTC	CASSSDYEQYF
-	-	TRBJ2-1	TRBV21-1	TGTGCCAGCAGCAACCCCCAAGTAGCGGGAGATGCTACTGAGCAGTTCTTC	CASSNPQVAGDATEQFF
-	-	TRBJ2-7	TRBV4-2	TGTGCCAGCAGCCAAGGGGTGGTGAGGGAGCAGTACTTC	CASSQGVVREQYF
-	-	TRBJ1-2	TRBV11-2	TGTGCCAGCAGCCTAGTCCGAGTCTATGGCTACACCTTC	CASSLVRVYGYTF
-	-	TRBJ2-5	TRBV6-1	TGTGCCAGCAGTCCGGGGTCCGAAGAGACCCAGTACTTC	CASSPGSEETQYF
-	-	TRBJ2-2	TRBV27	TGTGCCAGCAGTTTGAGGCGGAGCACCGGGGAGCTGTTTTTT	CASSLRRSTGELFF
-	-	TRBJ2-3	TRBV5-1	TGCGCCAGCAGCTTTACCGGCTTTGGTGGGGAGGATACGCAGTATTTT	CASSFTGFGGEDTQYF
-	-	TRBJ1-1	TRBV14	TGTGCCAGCAGCCAGGCCTCTCGCTGGAACACTGAAGCTTTCTTT	CASSQASRWNTEAFF
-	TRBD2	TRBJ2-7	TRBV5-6	TGTGCCAGCAGCTTGGCTGGCGGGGCGGGAGGGCCAACCGAGCAGTACTTC	CASSLAGGAGGPTEQYF
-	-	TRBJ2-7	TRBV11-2	TGTGCCAGCAGCCACCTTAGTCTACCCCAGTACTTC	CASSHLSLPQYF
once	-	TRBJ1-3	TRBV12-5	TGTGCTAGTGGTTTGGACAGCACCATAACCTCTGGAAACACCATATATTTT	CASGLDSTITSGNTIYF
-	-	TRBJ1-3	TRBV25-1	TGTGCCAGCTTAGGCGCGGAATCCTCTGGAAACACCATATATTTT	CASLGAESSGNTIYF
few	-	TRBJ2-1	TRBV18	TGTGCCAGCTCACCACTCCCGGTTAAATCCTACAATGAGCAGTTCTTC	CASSPLPVKSYNEQFF
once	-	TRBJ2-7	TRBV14	TGTGCCAGCAGCCAATGGGCCGAGCAGTACTTC	CASSQWAEQYF
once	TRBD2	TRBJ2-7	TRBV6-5	TGTGCCAGCAGTCAGACTAGCGGTTCCTACGAGCAGTACTTC	CASSQTSGSYEQYF
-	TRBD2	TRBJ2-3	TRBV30	TGTGCCTGGGTGACTAGCGGGAGGTCCCGCACAGATACGCAGTATTTT	CAWVTSGRSRTDTQYF
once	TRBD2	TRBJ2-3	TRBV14	TGTGCCAGCAGCCGGTTAGCGGGAGGCCGCACAGATACGCAGTATTTT	CASSRLAGGRTDTQYF
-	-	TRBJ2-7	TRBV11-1	TGTGCCAGCAGCTTAGTTCCGGCGGGGTGGTACGAGCAGTACTTC	CASSLVPAGWYEQYF
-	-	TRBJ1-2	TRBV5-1	TGCGCCAGCAGCCTAAAAGTCAGGAAAACCCCCTATGGCTACACCTTC	CASSLKVRKTPYGYTF
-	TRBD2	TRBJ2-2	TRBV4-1	TGCGCCAGCAGCCAAGGGACTAGCGGCCTGAGTAACACCGGGGAGCTGTTTTTT	CASSQGTSGLSNTGELFF
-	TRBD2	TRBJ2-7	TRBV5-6	TGTGCCAGCAGCGGGCCGGGTAGCGGGAGTTACGAGCAGTACTTC	CASSGPGSGSYEQYF
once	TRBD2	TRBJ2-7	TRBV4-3	TGCGCCAGCAGCCATGGGACTAGCGGGAGGTCTGCCTACGAGCAGTACTTC	CASSHGTSGRSAYEQYF
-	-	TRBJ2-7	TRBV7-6	TGTGCCAGCAGCTCAGGGACACCAACCTACGAGCAGTACTTC	CASSSGTPTYEQYF
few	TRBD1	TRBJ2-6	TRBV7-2	TGTGCCAGCAGCTTAGCTGGGACAGAGAGCTCTGGGGCCAACGTCCTGACTTTC	CASSLAGTESSGANVLTF
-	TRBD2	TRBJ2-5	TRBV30	TGTGCCTGGAGTCGAAGCGGGAGCAGGGAGACCCAGTACTTC	CAWSRSGSRETQYF
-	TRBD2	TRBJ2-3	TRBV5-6	TGTGCCAGCAGCTTGGTAGCGGGAGCAGATACGCAGTATTTT	CASSLVAGADTQYF
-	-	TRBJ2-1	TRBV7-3	TGTGCCAGCAGCTTAAACTTGGCGGGTATAAATGAGCAGTTCTTC	CASSLNLAGINEQFF
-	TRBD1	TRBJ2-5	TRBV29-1	TGCAGCGTAGAATGGTACCCGACAGGGGGCTCAAGAGAGACCCAGTACTTC	CSVEWYPTGGSRETQYF
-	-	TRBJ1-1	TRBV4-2	TGTGCCAGCAGCCACACCACAGGGTCCACTGAAGCTTTCTTT	CASSHTTGSTEAFF
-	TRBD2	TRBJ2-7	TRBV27	TGTGCCAGCAGTAAGGGACTAGCCCGGGCCAACGAGCAGTACTTC	CASSKGLARANEQYF
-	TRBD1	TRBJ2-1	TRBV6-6	TGTGCCTCAGGGGGGACAGGGGAGGTTAATGAGCAGTTCTTC	CASGGTGEVNEQFF